A selection of T cell receptor beta chains follows, all from one sample in a study of shared clonotypes between healthy human individuals. The table came from immunoSEQ multiplex PCR; TCRdb's copy has only in-frame clones and leaves some out. The sample records under 2.5 million clones, just under 95% being singletons. Sequenced sample: naive CD4+ T cells from PBMCs. These receptors originate from a young man in good health. Some clones in this sample may be carry-over from other donors' samples. The CDR3 runs from the conserved cysteine through the conserved F or W. Not every row has a clone size; where given, it reads once, few, many or a size class.

V: TRBV7-9; size: once; CDR3: CASSEGSAFF
V: TRBV5-1; size: -; CDR3: CASSSGRPDETGELFF
V: TRBV30; size: -; CDR3: CAWSVLWGQALHF
V: TRBV9; size: -; CDR3: CASSGRQGAGLDTQYF
V: TRBV6-5; size: -; CDR3: CASSPLRVADNEQFF
V: TRBV18; size: -; CDR3: CASSPLGQYSGNTIYF
V: TRBV5-1; size: -; CDR3: CASSPQVGVNTEAFF
V: TRBV6-6; size: -; CDR3: CASSSRGADGYTF
V: TRBV7-9; size: -; CDR3: CASSFSGQGDEKLFF
V: TRBV5-1; size: -; CDR3: CASSVGLADTIGVGELFF
V: TRBV6-6; size: -; CDR3: CASRNRGRDTEAFF
V: TRBV2; size: -; CDR3: CASPSGDGETQYF
V: TRBV6-5; size: -; CDR3: CASTWQETQYF
V: TRBV11-2; size: -; CDR3: CASSRRGQGSDTQYF
V: TRBV6-6; size: -; CDR3: CASSYFEGLGQPQHF
V: TRBV10-3; size: once; CDR3: CAASPGQGRPEAFF
V: TRBV2; size: once; CDR3: CASSERGRGQPQHF
V: TRBV7-8; size: -; CDR3: CASSVRRTSGREGDEQFF